The 27 T cell receptor beta chains below were found in one sample sequenced in a study of read filtering for tumor transcriptome and immune sequencing. This library used roughly 430 ng RNA and molecular barcoded adaptors spanning alpha/delta and beta/gamma chains. Each CDR3 protein gets one entry after TCRdb re-called the reads with MiXCR. The sample contains about 130,000 distinct CDR3 sequences, 10% to 15% of which appear only once. Sequenced sample: a population of CD138-negative cells sorted from bone marrow. All receptors derive from a donor at least 40 years old with multiple myeloma.

This clonotype was counted ten times or more. This chain connects TRBV6-5 to TRBJ2-1; D call uncertain. V was trimmed by 6 bases and J by 8 bases, leaving 8 bases between them. In germline, CDR1 is MNHEY, CDR2 SVGAGI. The CDR3 consists of 11 residues. This CDR3 reads CASRGLDEQFF. CDR3 sequence (DNA): TGTGCCAGCAGGGGGTTGGATGAGCAGTTCTTC.

This clonotype was found many times. The chain combines TRBV28 with TRBJ2-3; 11 bases map to TRBD2. The CDR3 runs 17 residues. Germline assignment: CDR1 MDHEN and CDR2 SYDVKM. V gave up 3 bases and J gave up 2 bases; unmatched junction bases: 7. The CDR3 spells CASSLLAGGSSTDTQYF. CDR3 DNA: TGTGCCAGCAGTTTGCTAGCGGGGGGCTCTTCCACAGATACGCAGTATTTT.

This clonotype has at least ten counts. The chain employs TRBV13 and TRBJ2-3, with a weak D call TRBD1 (6 bases). Trimming took off 7 bases at V and 0 bases at J, with 17 bases between the two ends. CDR3 size: 16 residues. Per the germline V gene, CDR1 is PRHDT and CDR2 is FYEKMQ (reference sequence). The CDR3 nucleotides read TGTGCCAGCACCAAGGGAATGGGGGCAAGCACAGATACGCAGTATTTT. Encoded protein: CASTKGMGASTDTQYF.

This clonotype was detected many times. CDR3 in DNA: TGCAGCGTTGGGGCAGGGGGCGAAGAGACCCAGTACTTC. This codes for CSVGAGGEETQYF. This chain links TRBV29-1 with TRBJ2-5, with 8 bases fitting TRBD1. CDR1 and CDR2 from the germline V gene are SQVTM and ANQGSEA. V was clipped by 4 bases and J by 3 bases; unmatched bases: 4. The CDR3 extends over 13 amino acids.

This chain connects TRBV30 to TRBJ2-1; D not certain. V lost 5 bases, J lost 1 base, and 9 bases lay in between. Germline assignment: CDR1 GTSNPN and CDR2 SVGIG (reference sequence). The CDR3 is 13 residues long. CDR3: CAWARASYNEQFF. CDR3 bases: TGTGCCTGGGCTAGGGCGTCCTACAATGAGCAGTTCTTC.

Concerning this clonotype itself: This may come from a read error, since a much larger clone is one base off. The conserved phenylalanine or tryptophan is not found at the CDR3 terminus, so this likely reflects a read error. The chain has TRBV7-2 and TRBJ2-3, with D possibly being TRBD2 (6 bases). Trimming took off 6 bases at V and 1 base at J, with 11 bases between the two ends. CDR1 and CDR2 from the germline V gene are SGHTA and FQGNSA. The CDR3 runs 14 residues. Here the CDR3 DNA reads TGTGCCAGCAGTGTGGACTACCGCACAGATACGCAGTATGTT. Translating it yields CASSVDYRTDTQYV.

Turning to this clonotype: This may be a read error: a much more frequent sequence differs by one nucleotide. Because it lacks the conserved phenylalanine or tryptophan at the end, this CDR3 is likely a read error. CDR3 in amino acids: CAIRPGQGATEAFS. As DNA, the CDR3 is TGTGCCATCAGGCCGGGACAGGGGGCCACTGAAGCTTTCTCT. The chain has TRBV10-3 and TRBJ1-1; 12 bases match TRBD1. The J segment lost 4 bases and the V segment lost 6 bases, leaving 3 bases of the junction unmatched. The CDR3 is made up of 14 amino acids. CDR1 and CDR2 from the germline V gene are ENHRY and SYGVKD.

Note on this clonotype: This may be a read error: a much more frequent sequence differs by one nucleotide. The chain carries TRBV20-1 and TRBJ2-5; 9 nucleotides match TRBD2. The CDR3 has 14 residues. With V trimmed by 6 bases and J by 2 bases, 7 bases remained unmatched. Per germline, CDR1 DFQATT and CDR2 SNEGSKA (reference sequence). CDR3 coding DNA: TGCAGTGCAACCATAGCGGGAGTGCAAGAGACCCAGTACTTC. It yields the protein CSATIAGVQETQYF.

This clonotype was observed at least ten times. V and J are TRBV20-1 and TRBJ2-3, with TRBD2 as a possible D gene (6 bases). The CDR3 sequence is 14 residues long. V lost 6 bases and J 1 base, leaving 14 bases between the germline ends. Germline V gene lookup returns CDR1 DFQATT and CDR2 SNEGSKA (reference sequence). The CDR3 DNA follows: TGCAGTGCCAAACTAGCCGGGGGCACAGATACGCAGTATTTT. Amino acids: CSAKLAGGTDTQYF.

At least ten counts were recorded for this clonotype. This sequence joins TRBV4-1 and TRBJ2-7; TRBD2 aligns across 9 bases. This CDR3 has 15 amino acids. The ends lost 1 base at V and 1 base at J; junction bases unmatched: 2. CDR1 is MGHRA and CDR2 is YSYEKL in the germline V gene. The chain's CDR3 is CASSQGLAGSYEQYF. Written as DNA, the CDR3 is TGCGCCAGCAGCCAAGGCCTAGCGGGATCCTACGAGCAGTACTTC.

This clonotype was seen repeatedly, ten times or more. The chain combines TRBV25-1 with TRBJ2-3; a possible D gene is TRBD2 (6 bases). The CDR3 extends over 14 amino acids. Germline CDR1 is MGHDK and CDR2 is SYGVNS. Trimming stripped 3 bases from V and 2 bases from J, with 9 bases between. Here the CDR3 reads CASSDWRDTDTQYF. The CDR3 DNA follows: TGTGCCAGCAGTGACTGGCGGGACACAGATACGCAGTATTTT.

This clonotype was found many times. The CDR3 sequence: CASSPGLAGQETQYF. In nucleotides, the CDR3 is TGTGCCAGCAGTCCCGGACTAGCGGGACAAGAGACCCAGTACTTC. V usage is TRBV6-1 and J usage is TRBJ2-5, with 12 nucleotides matching TRBD2. The CDR3 has 15 amino acids. CDR1 is MNHNS, CDR2 SASEGT, per germline. V shed 5 bases, J shed 2 bases, and the junction held 3 bases outside the gene matches.

Of note for this clonotype: A much more abundant neighbour one base away suggests this may be a read error. This sequence joins TRBV20-1 and TRBJ1-4; D call uncertain. The J call could be wrong; TRBJ2-3 is a better fit for the DNA end. The CDR3 runs to 10 residues. CDR1 is DFQATT and CDR2 is SNEGSKA in the germline V gene (reference sequence). The CDR3 loop reads CSAPRHPQYF. The CDR3 DNA sequence: TGCAGTGCTCCTAGGCATCCGCAGTATTTT.

Many counts were recorded for this clonotype. The chain has TRBV2 and TRBJ1-1, with D possibly being TRBD1 (5 bases). Germline CDR1 and CDR2: SNHLY and FYNNEI. Trimming shortened V by 8 bases and J by 5 bases, and 15 bases separated the two germline ends. The CDR3 length is 13 residues. The CDR3 DNA follows: TGTGCCAGCGTCCGGGGGGTTGGGACTGAAGCTTTCTTT. Translation: CASVRGVGTEAFF.

This clonotype was picked up many times. V usage is TRBV3-1 and J usage is TRBJ1-1, with unresolved D. The CDR3 covers 14 residues. Trimming removed 1 base from V and 4 bases from J, with 10 bases in between. Germline CDR1 is LGHDT and CDR2 is YNNKEL (reference sequence). The CDR3 nucleotides read TGTGCCAGCAGCCAAGGGGGTTGGGGCACTGAAGCTTTCTTT. Translating gives CASSQGGWGTEAFF.

There are many counts of this clonotype. At one end, the junction sequence differs from germline, possibly due to a read error. The rearrangement uses TRBV7-7 and TRBJ2-2; the D gene is possibly TRBD2 (6 bases). CDR3 length: 15 residues. CDR1 SSHAT and CDR2 FNYEAQ come from the germline V gene (reference sequence). The CDR3 protein is CASSLTGVGTGELFF. The CDR3 nucleotides read TGTGCTAGCAGCTTGACGGGAGTGGGTACCGGGGAGCTGTTTTTT.

In this sample, this clonotype turned up many times. The rearrangement uses TRBV3-1 and TRBJ1-1; D may be TRBD1 (6 bases). Germline V gives CDR1 LGHDT, CDR2 YNNKEL (reference sequence). V dropped 5 bases and J dropped 10 bases, with 14 bases sitting between them. The CDR3 sequence is 12 residues long. CDR3 in amino acids: CASSTGGGGAFF. The CDR3, as DNA: TGTGCCAGCAGCACGGGAGGGGGGGGAGCTTTCTTT.

This clonotype was detected ten times or more. The chain has TRBV11-2 and TRBJ2-1; D unclear. The V gene lost 2 bases and the J gene lost 0 bases, with 8 bases spanning the gap. The CDR3 loop spans 15 amino acids. The germline V gene has CDR1 SGHAT and CDR2 FQNNGV. Written as DNA, the CDR3 is TGTGCCAGCAGCTTAAGGTCCAGCTCCTACAATGAGCAGTTCTTC. Translating gives CASSLRSSSYNEQFF.

Ten or more counts support this clonotype. The CDR3 protein is CSVIRDRTKPGQYF. CDR3 nucleotide sequence: TGCAGCGTGATTAGGGACAGGACGAAGCCGGGGCAGTACTTC. The chain uses TRBV29-1 and TRBJ2-7; 8 bases match TRBD1. With 6 bases clipped from V and 9 bases from J, the junction kept 16 bases outside the gene matches. Germline V gives CDR1 SQVTM, CDR2 ANQGSEA. The CDR3 has 14 amino acids.

This clonotype has at least ten counts. The chain couples TRBV13 to TRBJ2-1, with D maybe TRBD2 (5 bases). Germline CDR1 is PRHDT and CDR2 is FYEKMQ (reference sequence). The CDR3 loop spans 16 amino acids. The ends were cut back, 1 base at V and 0 bases at J, with 10 bases in the middle. CDR3 sequence reads: CASSLETGSSYNEQFF. The CDR3 DNA reads TGTGCCAGCAGCTTAGAAACGGGAAGCTCCTACAATGAGCAGTTCTTC.

About this clonotype: This clone may be a read error of a much larger clone one base away. In DNA form, the CDR3 reads TGTGCCAGCAGCCTAGCGACTTCTAAGACATTATCGGGTCAGCCCCAGCATTTT. Translation: CASSLATSKTLSGQPQHF. The chain carries TRBV6-1 and TRBJ1-5; D is unresolved. V lost 6 bases, J lost 6 bases, and 27 bases lay in between. CDR3 length equals 18 residues. Germline V CDR1 and CDR2: MNHNS, SASEGT.

This clonotype was counted at least ten times. The chain links TRBV28 to TRBJ2-1; tentatively, D is TRBD1 (6 bases). This CDR3 is built from 16 residues. Trimming stripped 5 bases from V and 3 bases from J, with 17 bases between. Germline V gene lookup returns CDR1 MDHEN and CDR2 SYDVKM. The CDR3 sequence: CASSPRGGTYYNEQFF. For the CDR3, the DNA is TGTGCCAGCAGTCCCCGAGGGGGTACCTACTACAATGAGCAGTTCTTC.

This clonotype was seen at least ten times. The chain couples TRBV7-2 to TRBJ2-7; 7 positions agree with TRBD1. The CDR3 spans 13 residues. CDR1 is SGHTA and CDR2 is FQGNSA in the germline V gene. V shed 4 bases, J shed 2 bases, and the junction held 2 bases outside the gene matches. CDR3 protein: CASSSTGTYEQYF. The CDR3 bases are TGTGCCAGCAGCTCGACAGGGACCTACGAGCAGTACTTC.

In this sample, this clonotype turned up a few times. This chain uses TRBV20-1 with TRBJ1-2, with D tentatively TRBD1 (5 bases). Germline V gene data show CDR1 as DFQATT and CDR2 as SNEGSKA (reference sequence). The CDR3 length is 15 residues. The V end was cut by 3 bases, the J end by 2 bases, with 16 bases between. CDR3 nucleotides: TGCAGTGCTAGGGGGGGTCAGCTTACCAACTATGGCTACACCTTC. Translation: CSARGGQLTNYGYTF.

This clonotype appeared a few times. The J gene is TRBJ2-1, the V gene TRBV4-1; TRBD2 agrees at 10 bases. This CDR3 is 18 amino acids long. V shed 5 bases, J shed 7 bases, and the junction held 17 bases outside the gene matches. The germline CDR1 and CDR2 sequences are MGHRA and YSYEKL. CDR3 in amino acids: CASSVLPLAGGAGNEQFF. The CDR3 region has the DNA TGCGCCAGCAGCGTCCTTCCTTTAGCGGGAGGAGCGGGAAATGAGCAGTTCTTC.

This clonotype has at least ten counts. This chain joins TRBV20-1 and TRBJ1-1; D remains ambiguous. CDR1 and CDR2 from the germline V gene are DFQATT and SNEGSKA (reference sequence). Trimming took off 4 bases at V and 5 bases at J, with 14 bases between the two ends. The CDR3 has 13 residues. CDR3 loop: CSAMSSKTTEAFF. The CDR3 DNA is TGCAGTGCTATGAGCAGTAAGACGACTGAAGCTTTCTTT.

Concerning this clonotype: At one end the junction does not follow the germline gene, possibly because of a read error. The chain uses TRBV5-1 and TRBJ2-6, with D maybe TRBD2 (5 bases). The germline V gene encodes CDR1 SGHRS and CDR2 YFSETQ. The CDR3 is 17 amino acids. CDR3 sequence (DNA): TGCGCCAGCAGCTTGGACAGCCCTAGCTCTGGGACCAACGTCCTGACTTTC. Translation gives CASSLDSPSSGTNVLTF. Full variable domain (rest looked up from reference TRBV5-1 and TRBJ2-6): KAGVTQTPRYLIKTRGQQVTLSCSPISGHRSVSWYQQTPGQGLQFLFEYFSETQRNKGNFPGRFSGRQFSNSRSEMNVSTLELGDSALYLCASSLDSPSSGTNVLTFGAGSRLTVL.